This TCR beta chain was documented in a study of T-cell memory formation after mild COVID-19. Across the whole study: Largely, TCR clusters stayed within a single donor. Regarding the study as a whole: Contracting clones, day 15 to 85, had balanced CD4/CD8, and later expanders favored CD4+. Contracting CD4+ clones were located mainly in CM and EM, and CD8+ clones in EMRA.

Germline assignment: CDR1 KGHDR and CDR2 SFDVKD. Deletions cut 3 bases from V and 0 bases from J, with 5 bases between. The CDR3 has 15 residues. In TCRdb, the 5' RACE reads were re-called with MiXCR into one record per CDR3 protein. The data contain roughly 620,000 distinct CDR3 sequences, more than 15% of them singletons. As concerns this clonotype: The antigen remains unidentified.

The sequenced sample consisted of PBMCs or a T cell subset sorted from them (not recorded which). This chain uses TRBV24-1 with TRBJ2-6; no definite D call. This clonotype was obtained from an adult woman who had mild COVID-19 (a few samples of this study predate the infection). Cell type and time point are not known. The CDR3 nucleotides are TGTGCCACCAGTGATAGGCGCTCTGGGGCCAACGTCCTGACTTTC. It translates to CATSDRRSGANVLTF.